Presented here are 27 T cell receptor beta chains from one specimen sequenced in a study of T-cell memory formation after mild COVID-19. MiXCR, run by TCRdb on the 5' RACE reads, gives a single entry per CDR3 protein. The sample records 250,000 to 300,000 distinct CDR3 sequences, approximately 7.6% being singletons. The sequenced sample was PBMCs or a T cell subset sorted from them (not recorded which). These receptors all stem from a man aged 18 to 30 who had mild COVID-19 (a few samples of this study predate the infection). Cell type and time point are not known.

DNA for the CDR3: TGCAGTGCTGAGGGACTAGCGGGAGAGGGGGATACGCAGTATTTT. Amino acid sequence: CSAEGLAGEGDTQYF. This sequence joins TRBV20-1 and TRBJ2-3; 14 bases align to TRBD2. The CDR3 is 15 residues long. In germline, CDR1 is DFQATT, CDR2 SNEGSKA (reference sequence). V shed 5 bases, J shed 6 bases, and the junction held 7 bases outside the gene matches.

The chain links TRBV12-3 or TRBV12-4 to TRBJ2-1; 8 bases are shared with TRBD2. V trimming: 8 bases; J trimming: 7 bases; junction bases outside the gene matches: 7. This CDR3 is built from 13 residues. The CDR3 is CASGLSGVNEQFF. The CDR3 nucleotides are TGTGCCAGCGGCCTTAGCGGGGTTAATGAGCAGTTCTTC.

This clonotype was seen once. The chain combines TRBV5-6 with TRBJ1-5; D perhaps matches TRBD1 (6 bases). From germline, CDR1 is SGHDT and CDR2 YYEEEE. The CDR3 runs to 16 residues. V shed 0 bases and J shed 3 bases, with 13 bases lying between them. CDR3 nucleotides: TGTGCCAGCAGCTTGGCCGGTCAGGGGCCCAATCAGCCCCAGCATTTT. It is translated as CASSLAGQGPNQPQHF.

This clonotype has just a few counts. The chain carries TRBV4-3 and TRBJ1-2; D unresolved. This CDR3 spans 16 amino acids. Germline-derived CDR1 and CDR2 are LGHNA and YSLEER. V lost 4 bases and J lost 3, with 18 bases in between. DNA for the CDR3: TGCGCCAGCAGCCCCAGAGGACGGCCGCCGTACTATGGCTACACCTTC. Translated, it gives CASSPRGRPPYYGYTF.

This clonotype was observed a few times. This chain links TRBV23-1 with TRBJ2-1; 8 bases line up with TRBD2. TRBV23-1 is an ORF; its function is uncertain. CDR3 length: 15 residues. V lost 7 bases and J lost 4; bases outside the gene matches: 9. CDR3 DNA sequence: TGCGCCAGCACCACCCCGGGGGGGCAGTACAATGAGCAGTTCTTC. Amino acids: CASTTPGGQYNEQFF.

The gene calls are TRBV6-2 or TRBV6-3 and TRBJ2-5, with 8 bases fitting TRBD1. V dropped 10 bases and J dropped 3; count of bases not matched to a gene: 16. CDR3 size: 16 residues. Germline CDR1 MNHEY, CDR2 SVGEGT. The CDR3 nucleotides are TGTGCCATCCACAGGGGGAAAATAGGAGGGAAAGAGACCCAGTACTTC. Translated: CAIHRGKIGGKETQYF.

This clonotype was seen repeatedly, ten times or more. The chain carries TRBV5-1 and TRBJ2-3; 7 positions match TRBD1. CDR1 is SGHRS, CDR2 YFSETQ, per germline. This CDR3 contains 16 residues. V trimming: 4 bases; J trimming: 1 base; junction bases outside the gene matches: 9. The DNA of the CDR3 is TGCGCCAGCAGCACCACAGGGGTTGGGGGCACAGATACGCAGTATTTT. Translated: CASSTTGVGGTDTQYF.

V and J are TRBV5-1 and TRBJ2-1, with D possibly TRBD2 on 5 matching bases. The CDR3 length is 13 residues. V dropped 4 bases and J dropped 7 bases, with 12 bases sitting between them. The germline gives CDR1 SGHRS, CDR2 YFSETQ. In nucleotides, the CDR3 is TGCGCCAGCAGCCACGAGGGTCGGAATGAGCAGTTCTTC. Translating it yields CASSHEGRNEQFF.

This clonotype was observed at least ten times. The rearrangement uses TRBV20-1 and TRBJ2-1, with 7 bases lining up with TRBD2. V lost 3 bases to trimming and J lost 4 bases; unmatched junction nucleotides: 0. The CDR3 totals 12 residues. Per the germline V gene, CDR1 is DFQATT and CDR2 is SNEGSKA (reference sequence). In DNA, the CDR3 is TGCAGTGCTAGGCGGGGGTACAATGAGCAGTTCTTC. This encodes CSARRGYNEQFF.

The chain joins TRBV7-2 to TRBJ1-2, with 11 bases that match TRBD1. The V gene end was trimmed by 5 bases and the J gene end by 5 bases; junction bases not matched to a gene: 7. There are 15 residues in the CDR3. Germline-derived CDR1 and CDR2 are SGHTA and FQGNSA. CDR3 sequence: CASSLGQGARYGYTF. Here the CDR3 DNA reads TGTGCCAGCAGCCTAGGACAGGGGGCTCGGTATGGCTACACCTTC.

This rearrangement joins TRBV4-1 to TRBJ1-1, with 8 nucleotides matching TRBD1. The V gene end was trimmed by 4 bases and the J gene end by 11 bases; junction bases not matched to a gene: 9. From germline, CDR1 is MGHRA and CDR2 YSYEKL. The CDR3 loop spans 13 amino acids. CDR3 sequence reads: CASSPAGTGWAFF. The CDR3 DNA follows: TGCGCCAGCAGCCCCGCGGGGACAGGTTGGGCTTTCTTT.

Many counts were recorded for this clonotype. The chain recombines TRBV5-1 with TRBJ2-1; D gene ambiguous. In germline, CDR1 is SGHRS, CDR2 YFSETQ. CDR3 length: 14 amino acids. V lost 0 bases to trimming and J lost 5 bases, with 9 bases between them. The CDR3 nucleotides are TGCGCCAGCAGCTTGGCGCCAGCTAACAATGAGCAGTTCTTC. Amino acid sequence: CASSLAPANNEQFF.

The CDR3 bases are TGTGCCAGCAGCCCCCCCCTAGCGGGGGGGCGAGAGACCCAGTACTTC. It is translated as CASSPPLAGGRETQYF. This chain joins TRBV7-2 and TRBJ2-5, with TRBD2 matching over 12 bases. V shed 5 bases, J shed 4 bases, and the junction held 8 bases outside the gene matches. Germline V lookup: CDR1 SGHTA, CDR2 FQGNSA. This CDR3 is built from 16 residues.

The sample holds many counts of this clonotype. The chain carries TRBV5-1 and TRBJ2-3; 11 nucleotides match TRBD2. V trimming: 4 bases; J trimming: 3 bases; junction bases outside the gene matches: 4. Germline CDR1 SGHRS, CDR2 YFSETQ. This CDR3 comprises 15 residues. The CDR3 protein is CASSLGLAETDTQYF. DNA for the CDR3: TGCGCCAGCAGCCTGGGACTAGCGGAGACAGATACGCAGTATTTT.

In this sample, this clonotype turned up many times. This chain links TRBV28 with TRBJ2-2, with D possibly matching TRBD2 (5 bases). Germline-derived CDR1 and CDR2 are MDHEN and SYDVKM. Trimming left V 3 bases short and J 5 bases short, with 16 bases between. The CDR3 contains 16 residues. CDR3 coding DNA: TGTGCCAGCAGTTTTGGACTCTCAATGGGGACCGGGGAGCTGTTTTTT. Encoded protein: CASSFGLSMGTGELFF.

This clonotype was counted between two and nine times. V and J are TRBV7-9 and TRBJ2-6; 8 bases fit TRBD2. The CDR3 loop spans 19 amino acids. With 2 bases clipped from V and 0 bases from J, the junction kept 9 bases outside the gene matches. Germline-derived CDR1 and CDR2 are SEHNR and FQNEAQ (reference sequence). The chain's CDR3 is CASSLFSGTRYSGANVLTF. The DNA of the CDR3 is TGTGCCAGCAGCTTATTCTCCGGGACTAGGTACTCTGGGGCCAACGTCCTGACTTTC.

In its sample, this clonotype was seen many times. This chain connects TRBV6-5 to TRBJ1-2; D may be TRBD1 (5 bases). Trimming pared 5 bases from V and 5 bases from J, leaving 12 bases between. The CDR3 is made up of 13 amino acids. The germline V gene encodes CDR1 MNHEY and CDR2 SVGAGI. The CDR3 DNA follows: TGTGCCAGCAGTCCCGGGGGGAGATATGGCTACACCTTC. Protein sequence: CASSPGGRYGYTF.

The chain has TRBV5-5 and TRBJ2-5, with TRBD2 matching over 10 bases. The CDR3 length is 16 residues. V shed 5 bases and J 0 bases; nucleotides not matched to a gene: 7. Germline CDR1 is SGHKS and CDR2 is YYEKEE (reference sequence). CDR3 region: CASSYYSGRYQETQYF. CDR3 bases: TGTGCCAGCAGTTATTATAGCGGGAGGTACCAAGAGACCCAGTACTTC.

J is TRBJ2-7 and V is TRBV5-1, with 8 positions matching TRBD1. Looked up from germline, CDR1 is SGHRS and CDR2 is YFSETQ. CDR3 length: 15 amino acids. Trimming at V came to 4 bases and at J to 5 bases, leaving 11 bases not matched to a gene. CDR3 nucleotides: TGCGCCAGCAGCCTGCGGACAGGGACATACAACGAGCAGTACTTC. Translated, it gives CASSLRTGTYNEQYF.

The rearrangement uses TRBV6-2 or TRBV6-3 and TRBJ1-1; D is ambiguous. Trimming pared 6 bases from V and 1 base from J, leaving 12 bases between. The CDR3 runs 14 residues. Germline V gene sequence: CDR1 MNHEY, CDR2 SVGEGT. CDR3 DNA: TGTGCCAGCAGACCCGGGATATCGAACACTGAAGCTTTCTTT. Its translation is CASRPGISNTEAFF.

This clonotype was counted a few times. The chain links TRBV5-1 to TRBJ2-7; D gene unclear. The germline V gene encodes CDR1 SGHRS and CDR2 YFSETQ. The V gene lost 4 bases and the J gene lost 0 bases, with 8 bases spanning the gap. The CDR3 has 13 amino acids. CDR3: CASSTQTSYEQYF. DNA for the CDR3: TGCGCCAGCAGCACCCAGACCTCCTACGAGCAGTACTTC.

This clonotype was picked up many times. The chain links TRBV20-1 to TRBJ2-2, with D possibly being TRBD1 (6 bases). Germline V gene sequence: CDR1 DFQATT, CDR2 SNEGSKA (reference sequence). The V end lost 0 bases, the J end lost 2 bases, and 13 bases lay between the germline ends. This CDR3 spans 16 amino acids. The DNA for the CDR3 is TGCAGTGCTAGAGATCTCGGACAGCCAAACACCGGGGAGCTGTTTTTT. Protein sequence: CSARDLGQPNTGELFF.

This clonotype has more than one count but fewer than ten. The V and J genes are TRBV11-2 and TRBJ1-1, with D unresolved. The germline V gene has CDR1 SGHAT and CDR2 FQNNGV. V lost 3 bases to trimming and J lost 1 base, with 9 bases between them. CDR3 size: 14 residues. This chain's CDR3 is CASSFAPGNTEAFF. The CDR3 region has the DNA TGTGCCAGCAGCTTTGCCCCAGGGAACACTGAAGCTTTCTTT.

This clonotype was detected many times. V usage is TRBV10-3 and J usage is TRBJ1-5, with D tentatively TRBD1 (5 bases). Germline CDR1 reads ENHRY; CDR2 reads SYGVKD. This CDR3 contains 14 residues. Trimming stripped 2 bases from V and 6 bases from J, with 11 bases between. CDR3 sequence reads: CAISEMGEGQPQHF. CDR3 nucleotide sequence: TGTGCCATCAGTGAGATGGGGGAGGGTCAGCCCCAGCATTTT.

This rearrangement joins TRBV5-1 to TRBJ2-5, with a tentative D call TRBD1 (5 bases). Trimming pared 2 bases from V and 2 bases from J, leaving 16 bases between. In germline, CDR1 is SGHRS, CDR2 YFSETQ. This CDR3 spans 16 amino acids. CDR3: CASSFSELGPQETQYF. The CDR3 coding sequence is TGCGCCAGCAGCTTTTCCGAGCTGGGGCCTCAAGAGACCCAGTACTTC.

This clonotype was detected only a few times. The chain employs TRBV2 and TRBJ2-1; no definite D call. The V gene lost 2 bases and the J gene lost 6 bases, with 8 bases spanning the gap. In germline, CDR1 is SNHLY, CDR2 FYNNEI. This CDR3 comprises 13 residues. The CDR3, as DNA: TGTGCCAGCAGTGAAACCTGGCTCAATGAGCAGTTCTTC. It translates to CASSETWLNEQFF.

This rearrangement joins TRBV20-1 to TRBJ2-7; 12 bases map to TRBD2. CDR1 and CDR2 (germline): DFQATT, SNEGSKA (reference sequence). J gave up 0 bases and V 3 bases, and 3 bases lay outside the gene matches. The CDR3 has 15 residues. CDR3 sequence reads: CSASTSGGFSYEQYF. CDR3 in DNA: TGCAGTGCTAGCACTAGCGGGGGGTTCTCCTACGAGCAGTACTTC.